Listed here are 29 T cell receptor beta chains from one sample, sequenced in a study of shared clonotypes between healthy human individuals (dated by TCRdb to 2020 to 2021). CD8 naive samples were CD45RO-negative cells positively selected for CCR7, giving a CD45RA+CCR7+ population that excluded TemRA cells. Library creation used the immunoSEQ multiplex PCR assay. TCRdb limited this immuneACCESS table to in-frame rearrangements with V and J called. A share of clones is missing; checked studies link under half to unresolved V genes, and the rest is unexplained. The sample table contains about 2.1 million clones; only one count was recorded for roughly 91% of them. Under 2% of the sample comes from the top ten. The sample taken for sequencing was naive CD8+ T cells from PBMCs. This specimen's cell subset or site label, interpreted: CD45RA+CCR7+. These receptor sequences come from a man between 18 and 35 years old in good health. Some clones in this sample may be carry-over from other donors' samples.

For this clone: In the same sample, other DNA sequences code for this CDR3. The V and J genes are TRBV27 and TRBJ2-1; possibly TRBD2 for D (6 bases). This CDR3 region has 14 residues. Germline values: CDR1 MNHEY, CDR2 SMNVEV (reference sequence). The V end was cut by 6 bases, the J end by 3 bases, with 12 bases between. CDR3: CASSSRGSYNEQFF. The CDR3 bases are TGTGCCAGCAGCTCACGGGGGAGCTACAATGAGCAGTTCTTC.

The chain is built from TRBV27 and TRBJ2-2; D may be TRBD2 (6 bases). In germline, CDR1 is MNHEY, CDR2 SMNVEV (reference sequence). The CDR3 loop spans 12 amino acids. The CDR3 nucleotides are TGTGCGAGCGGGCGGCGCACCGGGGAGCTGTTTTTT. This sequence encodes CASGRRTGELFF.

As concerns this clone: Other DNA sequences in the same sample also yield this CDR3. The chain combines TRBV5-6 with TRBJ2-1; D remains ambiguous. CDR1 is SGHDT and CDR2 is YYEEEE in the germline V gene. V shed 4 bases and J shed 6 bases, with 8 bases lying between them. The length of the CDR3 is 12 residues. The CDR3 nucleotides are TGTGCCAGCAGCCTCTCGGGCAATGAGCAGTTCTTC. Amino acids: CASSLSGNEQFF.

The V call is TRBV11-2, the J call TRBJ2-7; D is possibly TRBD2 (5 bases). This CDR3 is built from 13 residues. V was shortened by 5 bases and J by 1 base, with 9 bases between the two germline ends. The germline gives CDR1 SGHAT, CDR2 FQNNGV. The CDR3 protein is CASSTGGSYEQYF. The CDR3 coding sequence is TGTGCCAGCAGCACCGGAGGTTCCTACGAGCAGTACTTC.

This rearrangement joins TRBV28 to TRBJ2-7, with D tentatively TRBD1 (6 bases). CDR3 size: 15 residues. Trimming cost V 3 bases and J 2 bases, with 14 bases left between them. Per germline, CDR1 MDHEN and CDR2 SYDVKM. CDR3 in DNA: TGTGCCAGCAGTTTTCCCGAGGGGGTTACCTACGAGCAGTACTTC. Its translation is CASSFPEGVTYEQYF. The whole variable domain, remainder taken from reference TRBV28 and TRBJ2-7, is DVKVTQSSRYLVKRTGEKVFLECVQDMDHENMFWYRQDPGLGLRLIYFSYDVKMKEKGDIPEGYSVSREKKERFSLILESASTNQTSMYLCASSFPEGVTYEQYFGPGTRLTVT.

This clone was recorded once. V and J are TRBV4-1 and TRBJ2-1; 11 nucleotides line up with TRBD2. Germline-derived CDR1 and CDR2 are MGHRA and YSYEKL. The CDR3 is 16 amino acids. V lost 1 base and J lost 9; bases outside the gene matches: 8. CDR3 DNA: TGCGCCAGCAGCCAAGCAGGACTAGCGGGCGGCCTTGAGCAGTTCTTC. The encoded protein is CASSQAGLAGGLEQFF.

The gene calls are TRBV29-1 and TRBJ2-3; 12 bases are a match to TRBD2. Trimming cost V 4 bases and J 6 bases; bases outside gene matches: 8. The V gene's germline CDR1 is SQVTM and CDR2 ANQGSEA. CDR3 size: 15 residues. Here the CDR3 DNA reads TGCAGCGTTGCGGTGACTAGCGGGAGATGGGATACGCAGTATTTT. Its protein is CSVAVTSGRWDTQYF.

The V call is TRBV27, the J call TRBJ2-7, with D possibly being TRBD1 or TRBD2 (5 bases each). The CDR3 length is 13 residues. Trimming pared 5 bases from V and 6 bases from J, leaving 14 bases between. Germline CDR1 MNHEY, CDR2 SMNVEV (reference sequence). The CDR3 here is CASSPIGAGEQYF. CDR3 nucleotides: TGTGCCAGCAGTCCGATCGGGGCAGGCGAGCAGTACTTC.

The chain has TRBV27 and TRBJ1-3; no clear D. Germline V lookup: CDR1 MNHEY, CDR2 SMNVEV (reference sequence). The CDR3 is 15 amino acids. Trimming left V 8 bases short and J 0 bases short, with 14 bases between. The CDR3 loop is CASGPLRPSGNTIYF. DNA for the CDR3: TGTGCCAGCGGCCCCCTCCGCCCCTCTGGAAACACCATATATTTT.

V usage is TRBV20-1 and J usage is TRBJ2-5, with unresolved D. This CDR3 has 10 amino acids. V was clipped by 3 bases and J by 5 bases, with 4 bases between them. The V gene's germline CDR1 is DFQATT and CDR2 SNEGSKA (reference sequence). CDR3 nucleotide sequence: TGCAGTGCTAGTATGGAGACCCAGTACTTC. It yields the protein CSASMETQYF.

This chain joins TRBV5-1 and TRBJ2-5; the match to TRBD1 covers 8 bases. Trimming cost V 5 bases and J 4 bases; bases outside gene matches: 13. Germline CDR1 reads SGHRS; CDR2 reads YFSETQ. CDR3 size: 16 residues. CDR3 protein: CASRRVDRGARETQYF. The CDR3 nucleotides are TGCGCCAGCAGGAGGGTCGACAGGGGAGCGAGAGAGACCCAGTACTTC.

This chain joins TRBV9 and TRBJ2-7; D not certain. This CDR3 is 15 amino acids long. Per the germline V gene, CDR1 is SGDLS and CDR2 is YYNGEE. The V and J ends lost 0 bases and 2 bases respectively, with 12 bases between them. CDR3 region: CASSVEPTATYEQYF. DNA of the CDR3: TGTGCCAGCAGCGTAGAACCTACAGCTACCTACGAGCAGTACTTC.

The V call is TRBV7-9, the J call TRBJ1-2; a weak D match, TRBD1 (5 bases). V was shortened by 2 bases and J by 0 bases, with 16 bases between the two germline ends. CDR1 SEHNR and CDR2 FQNEAQ come from the germline V gene (reference sequence). There are 17 residues in the CDR3. CDR3: CASSLYFQGPTNYGYTF. Written as DNA, the CDR3 is TGTGCCAGCAGCTTATACTTTCAGGGACCAACTAACTATGGCTACACCTTC.

This chain connects TRBV7-3 to TRBJ2-1, with D perhaps TRBD2 (6 bases). V was shortened by 5 bases and J by 4 bases, with 15 bases between the two germline ends. The CDR3 runs 15 residues. From germline, CDR1 is SGHTA and CDR2 FQGTGA. In nucleotides, the CDR3 is TGTGCCAGCAGCGCAATCGGGGGTGCTTACAATGAGCAGTTCTTC. Amino acids: CASSAIGGAYNEQFF.

The CDR3 loop reads CASSPYPDTQYF. The CDR3, as DNA: TGTGCCAGTAGCCCTTACCCAGATACGCAGTATTTT. This rearrangement joins TRBV19 to TRBJ2-3; D call uncertain. The CDR3 has 12 residues. Germline-derived CDR1 and CDR2 are LNHDA and SQIVND (reference sequence). V was clipped by 6 bases and J by 4 bases, with 8 bases between them.

This clone was seen only once. The gene calls are TRBV19 and TRBJ1-5, with D maybe TRBD1 (5 bases). Deletions cut 6 bases from V and 7 bases from J, with 25 bases between. The germline gives CDR1 LNHDA, CDR2 SQIVND (reference sequence). CDR3 length: 17 amino acids. The CDR3 DNA is TGTGCCAGTAGCCCTCCGGGACTCAAAACCTTCCAACAGCCCCAGCATTTT. The encoded protein is CASSPPGLKTFQQPQHF.

The chain combines TRBV5-1 with TRBJ2-7; tentatively, D is TRBD1 (6 bases). The CDR3 contains 14 residues. Germline V gives CDR1 SGHRS, CDR2 YFSETQ. V was shortened by 2 bases and J by 0 bases, with 9 bases between the two germline ends. In DNA, the CDR3 is TGCGCCAGCAGCTTCTGGACAGCCTCCTACGAGCAGTACTTC. It encodes CASSFWTASYEQYF. Full variable domain (rest looked up from reference TRBV5-1 and TRBJ2-7): KAGVTQTPRYLIKTRGQQVTLSCSPISGHRSVSWYQQTPGQGLQFLFEYFSETQRNKGNFPGRFSGRQFSNSRSEMNVSTLELGDSALYLCASSFWTASYEQYFGPGTRLTVT.

The chain is built from TRBV30 and TRBJ1-3; D remains unclear. Trimming took 4 bases from V and 4 from J, leaving 8 bases between them. The germline V gene has CDR1 GTSNPN and CDR2 SVGIG (reference sequence). The CDR3 has 12 amino acids. The CDR3 loop is CAWKAAGNTIYF. The CDR3 DNA reads TGTGCCTGGAAGGCAGCAGGAAACACCATATATTTT.

This rearrangement joins TRBV27 to TRBJ2-7, with TRBD2 matching over 7 bases. The CDR3 has 14 residues. The V segment lost 3 bases and the J segment 5 bases; nucleotides outside the gene matches: 7. Germline assignment: CDR1 MNHEY and CDR2 SMNVEV (reference sequence). Here the CDR3 DNA reads TGTGCCAGCAGTTTGCTTGCGGGAGTGCACGAGCAGTACTTC. It is translated as CASSLLAGVHEQYF.

For the CDR3, the DNA is TGCGCCAGCAGTGAAGGGGGCCCTGAAGCTTTCTTT. It encodes CASSEGGPEAFF. The V gene is TRBV10-2, the J gene TRBJ1-1; 7 bases match TRBD1. This CDR3 contains 12 residues. CDR1 and CDR2 from the germline V gene are WSHSY and SAAADI. The ends lost 3 bases at V and 6 bases at J; junction bases unmatched: 1.

This chain uses TRBV2 with TRBJ1-5, with D perhaps TRBD1 (6 bases). The germline gives CDR1 SNHLY, CDR2 FYNNEI. V lost 4 bases and J 0 bases, leaving 13 bases between the germline ends. This CDR3 region has 16 residues. The CDR3 bases are TGTGCCAGCAGTGGGACAGCACGATATAGCAATCAGCCCCAGCATTTT. Protein: CASSGTARYSNQPQHF.

This rearrangement joins TRBV28 to TRBJ2-5; D unresolved. Germline V gene data show CDR1 as MDHEN and CDR2 as SYDVKM. CDR3 length: 14 residues. Deletions cut 3 bases from V and 4 bases from J, with 12 bases between. The CDR3 DNA is TGTGCCAGCAGTTTTCGGCATCTGCGAGAGACCCAGTACTTC. Its protein product is CASSFRHLRETQYF.

This chain joins TRBV5-1 and TRBJ1-1; no clear D. The ends were cut back, 0 bases at V and 0 bases at J, with 18 bases in the middle. Germline V gives CDR1 SGHRS, CDR2 YFSETQ. The CDR3 runs 18 residues. CDR3 DNA sequence: TGCGCCAGCAGCTTGGGACGGCGCGGACTGGACGTGAACACTGAAGCTTTCTTT. The encoded protein is CASSLGRRGLDVNTEAFF.

V usage is TRBV15 and J usage is TRBJ1-5, with D hard to call. V was pared by 5 bases and J by 6 bases, with 11 bases between. There are 13 residues in the CDR3. CDR1 LNHNV and CDR2 YYDKDF come from the germline V gene (reference sequence). The CDR3 loop is CATSQNRVQPQHF. The CDR3 coding sequence is TGTGCCACCAGCCAGAACCGGGTTCAGCCCCAGCATTTT.

This rearrangement joins TRBV7-9 to TRBJ2-1; 7 bases map to TRBD2. The CDR3 has 15 residues. The germline CDR1 and CDR2 sequences are SEHNR and FQNEAQ (reference sequence). J was trimmed by 8 bases and V by 1 base; bases with no gene match: 8. The CDR3 nucleotides are TGTGCCAGCAGCTTAGTTAGCGGGCGGGGGTATGAGCAGTTCTTC. Translated, it gives CASSLVSGRGYEQFF.

This chain connects TRBV7-2 to TRBJ2-5; 11 bases map to TRBD1. From germline, CDR1 is SGHTA and CDR2 FQGNSA. V shed 6 bases and J 5 bases; nucleotides not matched to a gene: 8. The CDR3 sequence is 15 residues long. The CDR3 nucleotides read TGTGCCAGCAGTCGCGGGACAGGGGGTGGTGAGACCCAGTACTTC. This encodes CASSRGTGGGETQYF. Supplemented by reference TRBV7-2 and TRBJ2-5, the full variable domain reads GAGVSQSPSNKVTEKGKDVELRCDPISGHTALYWYRQSLGQGLEFLIYFQGNSAPDKSGLPSDRFSAERTGGSVSTLTIQRTQQEDSAVYLCASSRGTGGGETQYFGPGTRLLVL.

The chain joins TRBV19 to TRBJ2-2; 7 nucleotides agree with TRBD1. The CDR3 consists of 16 residues. Per germline, CDR1 LNHDA and CDR2 SQIVND (reference sequence). V trimming: 3 bases; J trimming: 4 bases; junction bases outside the gene matches: 8. In nucleotides, the CDR3 is TGTGCCAGTAGTATCGTGAGGGGGCGCACCACCGGGGAGCTGTTTTTT. This gives the protein CASSIVRGRTTGELFF.

This CDR3 is CASSPHELLAGVADTQYF. The CDR3 DNA is TGTGCCAGCAGTCCGCATGAACTACTAGCGGGAGTTGCAGATACGCAGTATTTT. The V call is TRBV27, the J call TRBJ2-3; 11 bases are shared with TRBD2. Germline V gene lookup returns CDR1 MNHEY and CDR2 SMNVEV (reference sequence). The CDR3 runs 18 residues. J gave up 4 bases and V 5 bases, and 14 bases lay outside the gene matches.

The chain joins TRBV4-2 to TRBJ2-5; 8 nucleotides line up with TRBD2. V trimming: 5 bases; J trimming: 0 bases; junction bases outside the gene matches: 14. Germline loops: CDR1 LGHNA, CDR2 YNFKEQ. The CDR3 is made up of 18 amino acids. CDR3 sequence (DNA): TGTGCCAGCAGCGAAGGGGCCCCGGGGGGGGAAAACCAAGAGACCCAGTACTTC. Encoded protein: CASSEGAPGGENQETQYF.